The 19 T cell receptor beta chains below all came from one sample that was sequenced in a study of blood T cell repertoires in COVID-19. Some clones are missing from TCRdb's copy, which holds only in-frame ones; the method was immunoSEQ multiplex PCR. Among roughly 150,000 clones listed, around 82% were seen once. The sequencing input was PBMCs or T cells enriched from blood (not recorded which). The receptors were sampled from a man between 50 and 59 years old in a cohort exposed to, infected with or recovered from COVID-19 (not recorded which).

This chain uses TRBV9 with TRBJ2-5; 11 nucleotides align to TRBD2. This CDR3 comprises 17 residues. Trimming removed 4 bases from V and 0 bases from J; junction bases left unmatched: 8. Germline CDR1 is SGDLS and CDR2 is YYNGEE. CDR3 in DNA: TGTGCCAGCAGCCTTACACTAGCGGGGGCCAACCAAGAGACCCAGTACTTC. This gives the protein CASSLTLAGANQETQYF.

J is TRBJ2-2 and V is TRBV24-1, with D uncertain. V lost 2 bases and J 6 bases, leaving 9 bases between the germline ends. This CDR3 is built from 14 residues. CDR1 and CDR2 from the germline V gene are KGHDR and SFDVKD. CDR3 region: CATSDYSGAGELFF. The CDR3 DNA reads TGTGCCACCAGTGATTACAGTGGCGCCGGGGAGCTGTTTTTT.

The chain carries TRBV12-5 and TRBJ2-7; D not resolved. CDR1 and CDR2 from the germline V gene are LGHNT and FRNRAP. The CDR3 spans 11 residues. V lost 0 bases and J 7 bases, leaving 4 bases between the germline ends. Written as DNA, the CDR3 is TGTGCTAGTGGTTTGGTGACAGAGCAGTACTTC. It codes for CASGLVTEQYF.

This clone was counted once. This chain joins TRBV7-9 and TRBJ2-7; 11 bases are shared with TRBD1. This CDR3 contains 16 residues. Germline V gene data show CDR1 as SEHNR and CDR2 as FQNEAQ (reference sequence). V dropped 4 bases and J dropped 1; count of bases not matched to a gene: 6. The CDR3 sequence: CASSSGQGAASYEQYF. For the CDR3, the DNA is TGTGCCAGCAGCTCAGGACAGGGGGCGGCATCCTACGAGCAGTACTTC. The variable domain in full, completed from reference TRBV7-9 and TRBJ2-7, reads DTGVSQNPRHKITKRGQNVTFRCDPISEHNRLYWYRQTLGQGPEFLTYFQNEAQLEKSRLLSDRFSAERPKGSFSTLEIQRTEQGDSAMYLCASSSGQGAASYEQYFGPGTRLTVT.

This chain joins TRBV18 and TRBJ2-2; maybe TRBD2 (5 bases). V was cut by 3 bases and J by 2 bases, with 13 bases left in between. The CDR3 totals 16 residues. The germline V gene encodes CDR1 KGHSH and CDR2 LQKENI. The CDR3 loop is CASSPEDTANTGELFF. Here the CDR3 DNA reads TGTGCCAGCTCACCGGAGGATACGGCTAACACCGGGGAGCTGTTTTTT.

A remark on this clone: This specimen includes other DNA sequences encoding the same CDR3. The chain links TRBV2 to TRBJ1-1; maybe TRBD1 (5 bases). The CDR3 contains 13 residues. Trimming left V 5 bases short and J 1 base short, with 8 bases between. Germline CDR1 SNHLY, CDR2 FYNNEI. The CDR3 loop is CASSQGENTEAFF. DNA for the CDR3: TGTGCCAGCAGTCAGGGTGAGAACACTGAAGCTTTCTTT. Full variable domain (outside the CDR3, taken from reference TRBV2 and TRBJ1-1): EPEVTQTPSHQVTQMGQEVILRCVPISNHLYFYWYRQILGQKVEFLVSFYNNEISEKSEIFDDQFSVERPDGSNFTLKIRSTKLEDSAMYFCASSQGENTEAFFGQGTRLTVV.

The rearrangement links TRBV24-1 to TRBJ2-1; tentative D call: TRBD2 (6 bases). Between the trimmed V and J ends, which lost 7 bases and 4 bases, there was a span of 10 bases. Germline V gives CDR1 KGHDR, CDR2 SFDVKD. The CDR3 contains 13 residues. CDR3 protein: CATSGGTYNEQFF. CDR3 bases: TGTGCCACCAGCGGCGGGACGTACAATGAGCAGTTCTTC.

The chain combines TRBV7-9 with TRBJ1-5; no firm D call. Germline V CDR1 and CDR2: SEHNR, FQNEAQ (reference sequence). This CDR3 region has 14 residues. Trimming left V 4 bases short and J 2 bases short, with 9 bases between. CDR3 nucleotide sequence: TGTGCCAGCAGCTCGTCCTTCGGCAATCAGCCCCAGCATTTT. Translating gives CASSSSFGNQPQHF.

V gene TRBV28 combines with J gene TRBJ2-5; 11 bases match TRBD2. The CDR3 has 15 amino acids. J lost 7 bases, V lost 5 bases, and 9 bases had no gene match. CDR1 and CDR2 from the germline V gene are MDHEN and SYDVKM. CDR3 sequence reads: CASSQGTSGRGTQYF. The CDR3 coding sequence is TGTGCCAGCAGTCAGGGGACTAGCGGTAGGGGGACCCAGTACTTC.

V and J are TRBV27 and TRBJ1-5; possible D gene TRBD1, 5 bases. Looked up from germline, CDR1 is MNHEY and CDR2 is SMNVEV (reference sequence). V dropped 10 bases and J dropped 4 bases, with 23 bases sitting between them. CDR3 length: 16 amino acids. The CDR3 sequence is CATSRDGGFGNQPQHF. The CDR3 DNA is TGTGCCACCTCCCGGGACGGGGGTTTCGGAAATCAGCCCCAGCATTTT.

The chain joins TRBV5-6 to TRBJ1-3; D is uncertain. Germline V gives CDR1 SGHDT, CDR2 YYEEEE. The V end was cut by 0 bases, the J end by 4 bases, with 5 bases between. This CDR3 has 13 amino acids. The CDR3 DNA sequence: TGTGCCAGCAGCTTGGCCAGGGGAAACACCATATATTTT. Translation: CASSLARGNTIYF.

CDR3 DNA sequence: TGTGCCAGCAGCTCGCTGGGGGGAGGGTACGAGCAGTACTTC. As protein: CASSSLGGGYEQYF. V and J are TRBV5-5 and TRBJ2-7; 7 bases map to TRBD2. The CDR3 consists of 14 residues. Germline V gene sequence: CDR1 SGHKS, CDR2 YYEKEE (reference sequence). V gave up 3 bases and J gave up 4 bases; unmatched junction bases: 7.

V and J are TRBV19 and TRBJ1-2; a possible D gene is TRBD1 (6 bases). The germline gives CDR1 LNHDA, CDR2 SQIVND (reference sequence). The CDR3 is 17 amino acids. The V end was cut by 5 bases, the J end by 4 bases, with 23 bases between. Here the CDR3 reads CASSPRDTNPLLYGYTF. The CDR3 DNA reads TGTGCCAGTAGTCCACGGGACACCAACCCTCTTCTCTATGGCTACACCTTC.

The gene calls are TRBV2 and TRBJ1-2; 7 bases agree with TRBD1. Per the germline V gene, CDR1 is SNHLY and CDR2 is FYNNEI. The CDR3 has 13 residues. Trimming took 4 bases from V and 4 from J; bases not matched to a gene: 3. The CDR3 loop reads CASSGDSGYGYTF. The CDR3 coding sequence is TGTGCCAGCAGTGGGGACAGCGGCTATGGCTACACCTTC.

V usage is TRBV5-4 and J usage is TRBJ1-3; D is perhaps TRBD1 (5 bases). V dropped 3 bases and J dropped 4 bases, with 17 bases sitting between them. The CDR3 consists of 16 residues. Germline assignment: CDR1 SGHNT and CDR2 YYREEE (reference sequence). The chain's CDR3 is CASSWYREGTGNTIYF. CDR3 coding DNA: TGTGCCAGCAGCTGGTACCGGGAGGGGACCGGAAACACCATATATTTT.

The chain carries TRBV5-6 and TRBJ2-7; D gene uncertain. V was clipped by 0 bases and J by 3 bases, with 13 bases between them. The germline CDR1 and CDR2 sequences are SGHDT and YYEEEE. The CDR3 consists of 15 residues. The CDR3 spells CASSLGAPIYYEQYF. The DNA for the CDR3 is TGTGCCAGCAGCTTGGGAGCCCCGATCTACTACGAGCAGTACTTC.

Worth noting for this clone: Other nucleotide sequences from this sample produce the same CDR3. This sequence joins TRBV18 and TRBJ2-2; 9 positions match TRBD1. CDR1 and CDR2 from the germline V gene are KGHSH and LQKENI. This CDR3 has 15 amino acids. V was pared by 2 bases and J by 3 bases, with 1 base of the junction left unmatched. Here the CDR3 reads CASSPRQGDTGELFF. CDR3 in DNA: TGTGCCAGCTCACCAAGACAGGGGGACACCGGGGAGCTGTTTTTT.

V is TRBV5-1 and J is TRBJ1-1; D is ambiguous. From germline, CDR1 is SGHRS and CDR2 YFSETQ. V lost 2 bases and J 2 bases, leaving 16 bases between the germline ends. The CDR3 has 16 amino acids. CDR3 amino acids: CASSFSTQLPNTEAFF. Written as DNA, the CDR3 is TGCGCCAGCAGCTTTTCAACACAGCTACCTAACACTGAAGCTTTCTTT. The entire variable domain, with the rest obtained from reference TRBV5-1 and TRBJ1-1, is as follows: KAGVTQTPRYLIKTRGQQVTLSCSPISGHRSVSWYQQTPGQGLQFLFEYFSETQRNKGNFPGRFSGRQFSNSRSEMNVSTLELGDSALYLCASSFSTQLPNTEAFFGQGTRLTVV.

The genes are TRBV19 and TRBJ1-3; possibly TRBD1 for D (5 bases). Germline V CDR1 and CDR2: LNHDA, SQIVND (reference sequence). V lost 5 bases, J lost 4 bases, and 9 bases lay in between. This CDR3 spans 13 amino acids. The CDR3 region is CASSAGEGNTIYF. CDR3 sequence (DNA): TGTGCCAGTAGTGCGGGGGAGGGAAACACCATATATTTT.